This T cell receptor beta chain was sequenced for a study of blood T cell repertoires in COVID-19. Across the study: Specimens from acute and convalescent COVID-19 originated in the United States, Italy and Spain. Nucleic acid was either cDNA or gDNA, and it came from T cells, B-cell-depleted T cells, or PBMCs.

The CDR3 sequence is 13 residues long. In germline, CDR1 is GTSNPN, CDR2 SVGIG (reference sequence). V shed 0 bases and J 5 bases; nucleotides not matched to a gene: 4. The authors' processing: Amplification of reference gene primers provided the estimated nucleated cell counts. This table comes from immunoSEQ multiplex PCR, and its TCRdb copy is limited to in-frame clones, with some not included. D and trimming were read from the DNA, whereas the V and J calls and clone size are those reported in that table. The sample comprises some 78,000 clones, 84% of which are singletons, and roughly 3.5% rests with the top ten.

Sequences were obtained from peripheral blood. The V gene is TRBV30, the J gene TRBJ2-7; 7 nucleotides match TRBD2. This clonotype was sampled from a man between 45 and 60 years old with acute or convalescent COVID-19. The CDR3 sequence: CAWSVGTKNEQYF. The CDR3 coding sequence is TGTGCCTGGAGTGTCGGGACTAAAAACGAGCAGTACTTC.